This TCR beta chain appears in the sequencing data of a study of T-cell reconstitution after alpha-beta-depleted transplantation in children. A note on this clonotype: An end of the junction differs from the germline gene, which may be a read error.

Molecular barcoding with unique molecular identifiers was used for the TCRbeta library. TCRdb processed the PCR reads anew with MiXCR; each CDR3 protein has one entry. The sample records approximately 340,000 distinct CDR3 sequences, 10% being singletons. This clonotype originated in a human donor who donated a stem cell graft to a child with acute lymphoblastic leukemia. The source material was PBMCs from the stem cell graft donor, sampled from the stem cell graft.

The CDR3 DNA reads as TGCGCCAGCAGCCGAGTTTCTAGCAGGAACACCGGGGACCTGTTTTTT. Translating it yields CASSRVSSRNTGDLFF. The chain combines TRBV4-1 with TRBJ2-2, with D perhaps being TRBD1 or TRBD2 (5 bases each). CDR3 length equals 16 residues. From germline, CDR1 is MGHRA and CDR2 YSYEKL.